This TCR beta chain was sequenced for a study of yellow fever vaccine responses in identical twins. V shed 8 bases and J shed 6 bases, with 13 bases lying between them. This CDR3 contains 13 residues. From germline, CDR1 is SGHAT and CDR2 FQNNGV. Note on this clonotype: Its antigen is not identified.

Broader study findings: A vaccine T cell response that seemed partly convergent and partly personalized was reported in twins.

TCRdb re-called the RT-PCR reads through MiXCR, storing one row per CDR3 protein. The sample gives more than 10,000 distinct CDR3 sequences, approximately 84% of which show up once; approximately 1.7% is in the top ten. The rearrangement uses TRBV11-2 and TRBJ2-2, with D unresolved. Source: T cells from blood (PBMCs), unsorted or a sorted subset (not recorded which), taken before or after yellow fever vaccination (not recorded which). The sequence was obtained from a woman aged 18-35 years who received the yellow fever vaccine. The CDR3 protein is CASLRRIAGELFF. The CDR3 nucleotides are TGTGCCAGCTTACGTCGAATTGCCGGGGAGCTGTTTTTT.